The clone carrying this T cell receptor (beta chain) was recorded many times. One entry per CDR3 protein, called by TCRdb with MiXCR from the 5' RACE reads. The sample records tens of thousands of distinct CDR3 sequences, around 7.1% being singletons. This specimen belongs to a study of T cells after yellow fever vaccination. The germline V gene has CDR1 SGDLS and CDR2 YYNGEE. V lost 3 bases and J 2 bases, leaving 14 bases between the germline ends. This CDR3 comprises 15 residues. The gene calls are TRBV9 and TRBJ2-5; D perhaps matches TRBD2 (5 bases). The receptor's source is a man between 18 and 35 years old who received the YFV17D yellow fever vaccine. The sequencing here drew on CD8+ T cells sorted from PBMCs, taken more than 8 days after the first yellow fever vaccination. CDR3 in DNA: TGTGCCAGCAGCGGATGGGAGAACGGACAAGAGACCCAGTACTTC. Amino acid sequence: CASSGWENGQETQYF.